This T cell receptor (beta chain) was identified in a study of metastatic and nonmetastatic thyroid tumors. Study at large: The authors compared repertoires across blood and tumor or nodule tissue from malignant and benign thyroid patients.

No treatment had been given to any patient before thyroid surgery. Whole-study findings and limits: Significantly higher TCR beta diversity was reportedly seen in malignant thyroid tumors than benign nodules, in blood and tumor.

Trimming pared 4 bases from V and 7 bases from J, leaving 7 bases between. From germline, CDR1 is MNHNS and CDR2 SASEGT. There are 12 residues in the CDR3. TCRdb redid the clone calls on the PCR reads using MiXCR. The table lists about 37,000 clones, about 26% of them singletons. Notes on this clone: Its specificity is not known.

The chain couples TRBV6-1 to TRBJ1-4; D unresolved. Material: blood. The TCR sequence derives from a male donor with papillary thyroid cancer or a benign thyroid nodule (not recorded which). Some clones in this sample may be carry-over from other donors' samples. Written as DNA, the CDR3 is TGTGCCAGCAGTGTACAAGGTGAAAAACTGTTTTTT. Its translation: CASSVQGEKLFF.